These 17 T cell receptor beta chains share one sample of origin, sequenced in a study of spatial heterogeneity in lung cancer. Their cognate antigens are unknown. Time point: sample taken at primary tumor resection. Findings and limits, study-wide: Tracking of tumor mutation counts was seen in expanded intratumoral alpha and beta TCR counts.

One entry per CDR3 protein results from TCRdb running MiXCR on the 5' RACE reads. The data contain 8,000 or so distinct CDR3 sequences, roughly 5% of them seen just once; the ten biggest clones take up less than 25%. Source: lung tumor tissue, taken at surgery. The receptors come from a male donor with early-stage non-small cell lung cancer.

By sample share, this clonotype is medium-sized. This sequence joins TRBV5-1 and TRBJ1-1; 11 bases match TRBD1. Germline assignment: CDR1 SGHRS and CDR2 YFSETQ. The CDR3 extends over 14 amino acids. The ends lost 4 bases at V and 5 bases at J; junction bases unmatched: 4. As DNA, the CDR3 is TGCGCCAGCAGCCAAGGACAGGGGGCGACTGAAGCTTTCTTT. This encodes CASSQGQGATEAFF. Full variable domain (remainder filled in from reference TRBV5-1 and TRBJ1-1): KAGVTQTPRYLIKTRGQQVTLSCSPISGHRSVSWYQQTPGQGLQFLFEYFSETQRNKGNFPGRFSGRQFSNSRSEMNVSTLELGDSALYLCASSQGQGATEAFFGQGTRLTVV.

This clonotype appeared many times. The chain has TRBV9 and TRBJ1-6, with TRBD1 as a possible D gene (5 bases). Trimming removed 4 bases from V and 7 bases from J, with 9 bases in between. The CDR3 has 13 residues. Germline assignment: CDR1 SGDLS and CDR2 YYNGEE. CDR3 region: CASSMGGNSPLHF. DNA for the CDR3: TGTGCCAGCAGCATGGGGGGAAATTCACCCCTCCACTTT.

This clonotype was recorded at least ten times. The chain employs TRBV7-8 and TRBJ1-4; D not resolved. Germline CDR1 reads SGHVS; CDR2 reads FQNEAQ. The ends were cut back, 3 bases at V and 12 bases at J, with 17 bases in the middle. CDR3 length: 14 residues. This chain's CDR3 is CASSLAPTASELFF. The CDR3 DNA is TGTGCCAGCAGCTTGGCCCCGACCGCCTCGGAACTGTTTTTT.

This clonotype was detected ten times or more. V gene TRBV28 combines with J gene TRBJ2-1; D might be TRBD2 (6 bases). Germline loops: CDR1 MDHEN, CDR2 SYDVKM. Trimming took 9 bases from V and 9 from J, leaving 15 bases between them. The CDR3 has 12 residues. The CDR3 nucleotides read TGTGCCAGTACGACTAGGATTGGTGAGCAGTTCTTC. It codes for CASTTRIGEQFF. The full variable domain, with the rest looked up from reference TRBV28 and TRBJ2-1, is DVKVTQSSRYLVKRTGEKVFLECVQDMDHENMFWYRQDPGLGLRLIYFSYDVKMKEKGDIPEGYSVSREKKERFSLILESASTNQTSMYLCASTTRIGEQFFGPGTRLTVL.

This clonotype occurred many times. The chain is built from TRBV6-6 and TRBJ1-2, with 7 bases identical to TRBD1. The CDR3 totals 15 residues. Germline V gene lookup returns CDR1 MNHNY and CDR2 SVGAGI (reference sequence). V shed 4 bases, J shed 4 bases, and the junction held 9 bases outside the gene matches. The CDR3 DNA is TGTGCCAGCAGTTCGTCGGGACAGTCACTCTATGGCTACACCTTC. This encodes CASSSSGQSLYGYTF.

The chain recombines TRBV4-1 with TRBJ1-1; D perhaps matches TRBD1 (5 bases). CDR3 length: 13 residues. Germline CDR1 is MGHRA and CDR2 is YSYEKL. V was pared by 2 bases and J by 5 bases, with 9 bases between. CDR3 sequence reads: CASSQIQETEAFF. The DNA of the CDR3 is TGCGCCAGCAGCCAAATACAGGAGACTGAAGCTTTCTTT.

This clonotype was recorded at least ten times. The gene calls are TRBV5-4 and TRBJ2-7; D perhaps matches TRBD1 (5 bases). V lost 0 bases and J 3 bases, leaving 10 bases between the germline ends. This CDR3 is built from 14 residues. Germline CDR1 reads SGHNT; CDR2 reads YYREEE (reference sequence). CDR3 coding DNA: TGTGCCAGCAGCTTGGGACAGCAGGGCTACGAGCAGTACTTC. Encoded protein: CASSLGQQGYEQYF.

The table lists this clonotype with many counts. V gene TRBV12-3 or TRBV12-4 combines with J gene TRBJ2-3, with 15 bases identical to TRBD2. Unmatched junction bases numbered 4, after V lost 3 bases and J lost 0 bases. There are 18 residues in the CDR3. CDR3 nucleotides: TGTGCCAGCAGTTTTGGACTAGCGGGAGGGCCAAGCACAGATACGCAGTATTTT. It is translated as CASSFGLAGGPSTDTQYF.

This clonotype has a count of ten or more. The chain carries TRBV6-2 or TRBV6-3 and TRBJ1-2; 9 nucleotides agree with TRBD1. Germline V gives CDR1 MNHEY, CDR2 SVGEGT. The CDR3 sequence is 14 residues long. V lost 4 bases and J lost 6; bases outside the gene matches: 6. The CDR3 region has the DNA TGTGCCAGCAGTTCGGCAACAGGGGGCAATGGCTACACCTTC. Its translation: CASSSATGGNGYTF.

In its sample, this clonotype was seen many times. The chain employs TRBV28 and TRBJ2-6, with TRBD2 matching over 7 bases. Germline-derived CDR1 and CDR2 are MDHEN and SYDVKM. V lost 2 bases, J lost 4 bases, and 8 bases stayed unmatched. The CDR3 has 17 amino acids. The CDR3 region has the DNA TGTGCCAGCAGTTTAGGCGGGAGTTGGGCCGGGGCCAACGTCCTGACTTTC. Translating gives CASSLGGSWAGANVLTF.

This clonotype was observed many times. The rearrangement links TRBV7-2 to TRBJ2-7, with a tentative D call TRBD1 (6 bases). The CDR3 contains 15 residues. Germline V gene lookup returns CDR1 SGHTA and CDR2 FQGNSA. V lost 3 bases and J 4 bases, leaving 16 bases between the germline ends. The CDR3 DNA reads as TGTGCCAGCAGCTTGGTGGGCAGGGGTCCATACGAGCAGTACTTC. Its protein product is CASSLVGRGPYEQYF.

This clonotype was seen at least ten times. The chain is built from TRBV20-1 and TRBJ2-6; maybe TRBD1 (6 bases). The V gene lost 6 bases and the J gene lost 3 bases, with 12 bases spanning the gap. Germline V gives CDR1 DFQATT, CDR2 SNEGSKA (reference sequence). The CDR3 runs 14 residues. The CDR3 reads CSAERTDGANVLTF. CDR3 coding DNA: TGCAGTGCGGAGCGGACAGATGGGGCCAACGTCCTGACTTTC.

This clonotype was picked up many times. This chain connects TRBV5-1 to TRBJ2-5; TRBD2 matches at 12 bases. Germline V gives CDR1 SGHRS, CDR2 YFSETQ. Losses at the gene ends were 1 base for V and 2 bases for J; bases not matched to a gene: 3. The CDR3 is made up of 16 amino acids. The CDR3 DNA follows: TGCGCCAGCAGCTTGCAGACTAGCGGGGGACAAGAGACCCAGTACTTC. Translating gives CASSLQTSGGQETQYF. Supplemented by reference TRBV5-1 and TRBJ2-5, the full variable domain reads KAGVTQTPRYLIKTRGQQVTLSCSPISGHRSVSWYQQTPGQGLQFLFEYFSETQRNKGNFPGRFSGRQFSNSRSEMNVSTLELGDSALYLCASSLQTSGGQETQYFGPGTRLLVL.

This clonotype was seen only a few times. The chain has TRBV20-1 and TRBJ2-2; D is perhaps TRBD1 (6 bases). V lost 5 bases and J lost 2, with 12 bases in between. There are 14 residues in the CDR3. The germline V gene has CDR1 DFQATT and CDR2 SNEGSKA (reference sequence). The CDR3 here is CSAPGTRNTGELFF. The CDR3 coding sequence is TGCAGTGCTCCCGGGACACGTAACACCGGGGAGCTGTTTTTT.

About this clonotype: Possible read error: a much larger clone is one base away. The genes are TRBV10-3 and TRBJ2-3; 7 bases fit TRBD1. CDR1 is ENHRY and CDR2 is SYGVKD in the germline V gene. This CDR3 is built from 16 residues. The CDR3 DNA sequence: TGTGTCATCAGCGACAGGGACAGCTCTCTTTCAGATACGCAGTATTTT. This sequence encodes CVISDRDSSLSDTQYF.

This clonotype was recorded many times. The chain uses TRBV3-1 and TRBJ1-5, with D unresolved. Germline values: CDR1 LGHDT, CDR2 YNNKEL (reference sequence). CDR3 length: 16 residues. Trimming cost V 4 bases and J 2 bases, with 15 bases left between them. CDR3 in amino acids: CASSPPGRTCNQPQHF. CDR3 nucleotide sequence: TGTGCCAGCAGCCCCCCGGGGAGGACTTGCAATCAGCCCCAGCATTTT. Combining the CDR3 with reference TRBV3-1 and TRBJ1-5 gives the whole variable domain DTAVSQTPKYLVTQMGNDKSIKCEQNLGHDTMYWYKQDSKKFLKIMFSYNNKELIINETVPNRFSPKSPDKAHLNLHINSLELGDSAVYFCASSPPGRTCNQPQHFGDGTRLSIL.

This clonotype was recorded at least ten times. The genes are TRBV20-1 and TRBJ2-3, with D tentatively TRBD1 (6 bases). The CDR3 covers 15 residues. Germline loops: CDR1 DFQATT, CDR2 SNEGSKA (reference sequence). Trimming removed 7 bases from V and 0 bases from J, with 17 bases in between. The CDR3 spells CSVPDSLSSTDTQYF. CDR3 DNA sequence: TGCAGTGTCCCGGACAGTCTCTCTAGCACAGATACGCAGTATTTT.